A few counts support the clone carrying this T cell receptor (beta chain). The target antigen is unknown. Trimming left V 5 bases short and J 2 bases short, with 13 bases between. The CDR3 length is 14 residues. Germline CDR1 reads MNHEY; CDR2 reads SMNVEV (reference sequence). This sample is drawn from a study of cytomegalovirus exposure and HLA in healthy donors. Study-wide results and caveats: Sequencing depth across donors, presence/absence analyses assumed, was roughly uniform.

PCR involved 60 Vbeta and 13 Jbeta primers. Assay: immunoSEQ multiplex PCR; the TCRdb copy retains only in-frame clones and omits some. Altogether more than 95,000 clones are present, 75% to 85% being singletons, with the ten largest covering 3.6%. The receptor was derived from a man aged 35 to 55 in good health and CMV-seronegative. The chain couples TRBV27 to TRBJ2-7; D might be TRBD2 (5 bases). Sequencing used PBMCs. In DNA, the CDR3 is TGTGCCAGCAGTGAATCGGGGTTGGCCTACGAGCAGTACTTC. Translation: CASSESGLAYEQYF.